The TCR beta chain described here comes from a study of beta chain features in type 1 diabetes. Expressed TCRB transcripts were sequenced after all isolated RNA was converted to cDNA. There were 3 million to 4 million reads on average in the naive, central memory and regulatory T cell samples. Produced via immunoSEQ multiplex PCR; TCRdb's table is partial and in-frame only. Of around 200,000 clones listed, 13% were seen once; the top ten hold about 0.58%. V was pared by 3 bases and J by 1 base, with 9 bases between. The CDR3 length is 13 residues. Germline loops: CDR1 GTSNPN, CDR2 SVGIG (reference sequence).

This clonotype originated in a woman under 30 in good health. Sequencing was carried out using central memory CD4+ T cells from blood. The V gene is TRBV30, the J gene TRBJ1-1; the D gene is possibly TRBD1 (5 bases). CDR3 residues: CAWSRVPNTEAFF. The CDR3 nucleotides are TGTGCCTGGAGCAGGGTCCCGAACACTGAAGCTTTCTTT.